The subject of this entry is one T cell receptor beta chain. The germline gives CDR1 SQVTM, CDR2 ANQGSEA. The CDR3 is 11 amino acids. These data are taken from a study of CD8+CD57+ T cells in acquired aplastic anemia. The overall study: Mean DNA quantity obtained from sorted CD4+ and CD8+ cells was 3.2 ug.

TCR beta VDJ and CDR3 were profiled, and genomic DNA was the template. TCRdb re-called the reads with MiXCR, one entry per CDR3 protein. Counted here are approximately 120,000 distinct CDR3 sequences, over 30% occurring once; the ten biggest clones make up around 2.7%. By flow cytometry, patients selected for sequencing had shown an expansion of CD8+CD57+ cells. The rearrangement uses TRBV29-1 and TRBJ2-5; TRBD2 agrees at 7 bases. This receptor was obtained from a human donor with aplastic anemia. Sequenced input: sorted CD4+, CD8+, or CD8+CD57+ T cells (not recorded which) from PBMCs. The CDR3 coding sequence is TGCATCGGGACTATCGACGAGACCCAGTACTTC. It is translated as CIGTIDETQYF. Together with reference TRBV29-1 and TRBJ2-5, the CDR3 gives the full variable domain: SAVISQKPSRDICQRGTSLTIQCQVDSQVTMMFWYRQQPGQSLTLIATANQGSEATYESGFVIDKFPISRPNLTFSTLTVSNMSPEDSSIYLCIGTIDETQYFGPGTRLLVL.